This TCR beta chain derives from a study of T cell responses to AZD1222 COVID-19 vaccine. The CDR3 spans 16 residues. Measured with immunoSEQ multiplex PCR; TCRdb has only the in-frame clones, and not every one. The table shows fewer than 110,000 clones, with over 70% occurring only once. The sample was peripheral blood, taken on day 0 of AZD1222 vaccination. The sequence derives from an adult in good health. The chain combines TRBV21-1 with TRBJ2-4; the table's TRBD1 call for D was not verified on the DNA. TRBV21-1 is marked as a pseudogene. CDR3 DNA sequence: TGTGCCAGCAGCTCCTCTGGACAGTTAGCCAAAAACATTCAGTACTTC. Its translation: CASSSSGQLAKNIQYF.